The 22 T cell receptor beta chains presented below share a single source sample, sequenced in a study of cytomegalovirus exposure and HLA in healthy donors. Researchers ran the PCR with 60 Vbeta and 13 Jbeta primers. TCRdb's table, derived via immunoSEQ multiplex PCR, lists solely in-frame clones and lacks some. The sample records 150,000 to 200,000 clones, about three quarters being singletons. Sample: PBMCs. The receptors come from a woman between 40 and 50 years old in good health and CMV-seronegative.

The V call is TRBV29-1, the J call TRBJ1-1, with 7 positions matching TRBD1. The CDR3 is 13 amino acids. Germline assignment: CDR1 SQVTM and CDR2 ANQGSEA. V dropped 7 bases and J dropped 1; count of bases not matched to a gene: 6. In DNA, the CDR3 is TGCAGCGCCTTCAGGGACAGGAACACTGAAGCTTTCTTT. This gives the protein CSAFRDRNTEAFF. The full variable domain, with the rest looked up from reference TRBV29-1 and TRBJ1-1, is SAVISQKPSRDICQRGTSLTIQCQVDSQVTMMFWYRQQPGQSLTLIATANQGSEATYESGFVIDKFPISRPNLTFSTLTVSNMSPEDSSIYLCSAFRDRNTEAFFGQGTRLTVV.

This chain joins TRBV25-1 and TRBJ2-6, with 9 bases identical to TRBD1. The CDR3 is 17 residues long. Germline assignment: CDR1 MGHDK and CDR2 SYGVNS. With V trimmed by 8 bases and J by 1 base, 9 bases remained unmatched. The CDR3 spells CASSRDRATSGANVLTF. The CDR3 DNA follows: TGTGCCAGCTCCCGGGACAGGGCGACTTCTGGGGCCAACGTCCTGACTTTC.

The chain is built from TRBV6-4 and TRBJ1-2, with 9 bases aligning to TRBD1. In germline, CDR1 is MRHNA, CDR2 SNTAGT. This CDR3 contains 17 residues. The trim removed 0 bases at V and 8 bases at J, leaving 13 bases unmatched. CDR3 sequence: CASSDSARGTGLRGYTF. DNA of the CDR3: TGTGCCAGCAGTGACTCGGCACGCGGGACAGGGCTCAGGGGCTACACCTTC.

This sequence joins TRBV6-5 and TRBJ1-5; D gene uncertain. The CDR3 is made up of 13 amino acids. Looked up from germline, CDR1 is MNHEY and CDR2 is SVGAGI. With 0 bases removed from V and 7 bases from J, the gap between germline ends came to 7 bases. This CDR3 reads CASSYSREQPQHF. The CDR3 DNA is TGTGCCAGCAGTTACTCGAGAGAACAGCCCCAGCATTTT.

This chain joins TRBV27 and TRBJ1-5; a weak D match, TRBD1 (5 bases). CDR1 is MNHEY, CDR2 SMNVEV, per germline (reference sequence). This CDR3 region has 14 residues. V was trimmed by 2 bases and J by 7 bases, leaving 12 bases between them. The CDR3 spells CASSLGGFGQPQHF. The CDR3 region has the DNA TGTGCCAGCAGTTTAGGGGGGTTCGGACAGCCCCAGCATTTT.

This CDR3 is CASSIGQTGYGYTF. Written as DNA, the CDR3 is TGTGCCAGTAGTATAGGACAGACGGGCTATGGCTACACCTTC. This chain uses TRBV19 with TRBJ1-2; TRBD1 is a possible D gene (5 bases). Trimming took 1 base from V and 4 from J, leaving 10 bases between them. The CDR3 has 14 amino acids. Germline V gives CDR1 LNHDA, CDR2 SQIVND (reference sequence).

V usage is TRBV20-1 and J usage is TRBJ2-7, with 8 bases fitting TRBD2. The length of the CDR3 is 11 residues. V trimming: 7 bases; J trimming: 6 bases; junction bases outside the gene matches: 5. Per germline, CDR1 DFQATT and CDR2 SNEGSKA (reference sequence). The CDR3 DNA follows: TGCAGTGGCTCCGCGGGGGGCGAGCAGTACTTC. Its translation is CSGSAGGEQYF.

The chain combines TRBV30 with TRBJ1-1, with 9 positions matching TRBD1. V trimming: 0 bases; J trimming: 0 bases; junction bases outside the gene matches: 5. The CDR3 sequence is 16 residues long. Germline V gene lookup returns CDR1 GTSNPN and CDR2 SVGIG (reference sequence). CDR3 region: CAWSVRTGAMNTEAFF. CDR3 DNA sequence: TGTGCCTGGAGTGTGCGGACAGGGGCCATGAACACTGAAGCTTTCTTT. The full variable domain, completed using reference TRBV30 and TRBJ1-1, is SQTIHQWPATLVQPVGSPLSLECTVEGTSNPNLYWYRQAAGRGLQLLFYSVGIGQISSEVPQNLSASRPQDRQFILSSKKLLLSDSGFYLCAWSVRTGAMNTEAFFGQGTRLTVV.

This clone appeared once. The chain uses TRBV6-1 and TRBJ1-2; D remains ambiguous. The CDR3 extends over 12 amino acids. The germline V and J ends were trimmed by 6 bases and 4 bases, with 9 bases remaining between them. Germline V lookup: CDR1 MNHNS, CDR2 SASEGT. In nucleotides, the CDR3 is TGTGCCAGCAGCACAGAGTCCTATGGCTACACCTTC. Translating it yields CASSTESYGYTF.

The rearrangement uses TRBV7-6 and TRBJ2-3, with D maybe TRBD2 (6 bases). The CDR3 spans 15 residues. Deletions cut 5 bases from V and 4 bases from J, with 16 bases between. The V gene's germline CDR1 is SGHVS and CDR2 FNYEAQ. The CDR3 DNA reads TGTGCCAGCAGCCCGACTAGTTCCGGCGCAGATACGCAGTATTTT. Its protein is CASSPTSSGADTQYF.

This clone was found a few times. The chain recombines TRBV25-1 with TRBJ2-2; 8 bases map to TRBD1. J lost 6 bases, V lost 4 bases, and 7 bases had no gene match. CDR1 is MGHDK and CDR2 is SYGVNS in the germline V gene. The CDR3 covers 15 residues. The CDR3 reads CASSGAGGGSGELFF. CDR3 sequence (DNA): TGTGCCAGCAGTGGGGCAGGGGGCGGTTCCGGGGAGCTGTTTTTT.

This rearrangement joins TRBV4-2 to TRBJ2-2; D is perhaps TRBD2 (5 bases). The V gene lost 4 bases and the J gene lost 2 bases, with 17 bases spanning the gap. The germline gives CDR1 LGHNA, CDR2 YNFKEQ. The CDR3 runs 17 residues. Here the CDR3 DNA reads TGTGCCAGCAGCCGGACTCACACCAGGAGTAACACCGGGGAGCTGTTTTTT. This gives the protein CASSRTHTRSNTGELFF.

The rearrangement uses TRBV11-3 and TRBJ1-1; D is uncertain. This CDR3 contains 15 residues. Trimming took off 8 bases at V and 0 bases at J, with 16 bases between the two ends. Per germline, CDR1 SGHNT and CDR2 YENEEA. The CDR3 spells CASSFRAGLNTEAFF. CDR3 DNA: TGTGCCAGCTCATTCCGTGCAGGTTTGAACACTGAAGCTTTCTTT.

The gene calls are TRBV5-1 and TRBJ2-3; D gene unclear. This CDR3 region has 15 residues. Per germline, CDR1 SGHRS and CDR2 YFSETQ. Trimming took 0 bases from V and 1 from J, leaving 9 bases between them. CDR3 loop: CASSLVGWGTDTQYF. The CDR3, as DNA: TGCGCCAGCAGCTTGGTCGGGTGGGGCACAGATACGCAGTATTTT. Using reference TRBV5-1 and TRBJ2-3 for the parts outside the CDR3, the full variable domain is KAGVTQTPRYLIKTRGQQVTLSCSPISGHRSVSWYQQTPGQGLQFLFEYFSETQRNKGNFPGRFSGRQFSNSRSEMNVSTLELGDSALYLCASSLVGWGTDTQYFGPGTRLTVL.

This clone was counted a few times. The chain links TRBV4-3 to TRBJ1-2; tentatively, D is TRBD1 (5 bases). Germline lookup yields CDR1 LGHNA and CDR2 YSLEER. Trimming stripped 5 bases from V and 10 bases from J, with 11 bases between. The CDR3 sequence is 11 residues long. As DNA, the CDR3 is TGCGCCAGCAGCACAGGTCTGGACTACACCTTC. This gives the protein CASSTGLDYTF.

This chain joins TRBV9 and TRBJ1-1; the match to TRBD1 covers 7 bases. Per germline, CDR1 SGDLS and CDR2 YYNGEE. Trimming took 4 bases from V and 5 from J; bases not matched to a gene: 8. The CDR3 is 14 residues long. DNA of the CDR3: TGTGCCAGCAGCTCGCGACAGGGACGGACTGAAGCTTTCTTT. Translation gives CASSSRQGRTEAFF.

V is TRBV7-3 and J is TRBJ2-3, with TRBD2 matching over 7 bases. CDR1 and CDR2 from the germline V gene are SGHTA and FQGTGA. The ends lost 0 bases at V and 1 base at J; junction bases unmatched: 7. The CDR3 is made up of 17 amino acids. CDR3 protein: CASSLTGGERGTDTQYF. CDR3 bases: TGTGCCAGCAGCTTAACTGGGGGGGAGAGGGGCACAGATACGCAGTATTTT.

The sample holds one count of this clone. This chain connects TRBV5-1 to TRBJ2-2, with 9 bases that match TRBD1. The trim removed 5 bases at V and 5 bases at J, leaving 4 bases unmatched. CDR1 SGHRS and CDR2 YFSETQ come from the germline V gene. The length of the CDR3 is 14 residues. CDR3 amino acids: CASRSGTGTGELFF. The CDR3 bases are TGCGCCAGCAGGTCCGGGACAGGGACCGGGGAGCTGTTTTTT.

The J gene is TRBJ2-1, the V gene TRBV5-1; perhaps TRBD2 as D (6 bases). CDR1 is SGHRS, CDR2 YFSETQ, per germline. The CDR3 consists of 15 residues. Trimming cost V 0 bases and J 3 bases, with 10 bases left between them. The CDR3 reads CASSLVLGLYNEQFF. The CDR3 bases are TGCGCCAGCAGCTTGGTATTGGGACTCTACAATGAGCAGTTCTTC.

V gene TRBV27 combines with J gene TRBJ1-2; possibly TRBD1 for D (5 bases). V lost 4 bases, J lost 0 bases, and 24 bases lay in between. This CDR3 is built from 19 residues. Germline V gene data show CDR1 as MNHEY and CDR2 as SMNVEV (reference sequence). The CDR3 region has the DNA TGTGCCAGCAGTTCCCGGATCACCCCGTTACAGGCTACTAACTATGGCTACACCTTC. Its protein product is CASSSRITPLQATNYGYTF.

The chain is built from TRBV27 and TRBJ2-1, with 8 bases that match TRBD2. There are 15 residues in the CDR3. The V gene end was trimmed by 2 bases and the J gene end by 8 bases; junction bases not matched to a gene: 8. CDR1 and CDR2 (germline): MNHEY, SMNVEV (reference sequence). In DNA form, the CDR3 reads TGTGCCAGCAGTTTAATTACTAGCGGTTATGATGAGCAGTTCTTC. This gives the protein CASSLITSGYDEQFF.

The chain joins TRBV27 to TRBJ2-7, with 12 positions matching TRBD2. This CDR3 contains 17 residues. Germline CDR1 MNHEY, CDR2 SMNVEV (reference sequence). Trimming at V came to 7 bases and at J to 2 bases, leaving 12 bases not matched to a gene. The CDR3 nucleotides are TGTGCCAGCACCACAAAGTTGACTAGCGGGGGTGCCTACGAGCAGTACTTC. Amino acids: CASTTKLTSGGAYEQYF.